The 29 T cell receptor beta chains below all came from one sample that was sequenced in a study of cytomegalovirus exposure and HLA in healthy donors. Vbeta (60) and Jbeta (13) primers were used in the PCR. Repertoires were generated with immunoSEQ multiplex PCR, while TCRdb's copy carries only in-frame clones and drops some. The table records roughly 140,000 clones, 82% of them present only once. The sample taken for sequencing was PBMCs. The source of these receptors is a woman aged 45-60 years in good health and CMV-seropositive.

Only one count was recorded for this clone. The CDR3 protein is CASSETGAWTEAFF. The CDR3 nucleotides are TGTGCCAGTAGTGAAACAGGGGCCTGGACTGAAGCTTTCTTT. The genes are TRBV19 and TRBJ1-1; 7 bases are a match to TRBD1. The CDR3 runs to 14 residues. The germline gives CDR1 LNHDA, CDR2 SQIVND (reference sequence). Trimming at V came to 5 bases and at J to 5 bases, leaving 8 bases not matched to a gene. The variable domain in full, completed from reference TRBV19 and TRBJ1-1, reads DGGITQSPKYLFRKEGQNVTLSCEQNLNHDAMYWYRQDPGQGLRLIYYSQIVNDFQKGDIAEGYSVSREKKESFPLTVTSAQKNPTAFYLCASSETGAWTEAFFGQGTRLTVV.

The rearrangement joins TRBV29-1 to TRBJ1-2, with a weak D call TRBD1 (6 bases). CDR1 and CDR2 from the germline V gene are SQVTM and ANQGSEA. Trimming removed 2 bases from V and 5 bases from J, with 15 bases in between. The CDR3 runs to 14 residues. CDR3 residues: CSVESDSEPYGYTF. The DNA for the CDR3 is TGCAGCGTTGAATCGGACAGTGAACCATATGGCTACACCTTC.

The chain carries TRBV5-1 and TRBJ2-2, with a weak D call TRBD1 (6 bases). The CDR3 has 15 amino acids. Germline CDR1 is SGHRS and CDR2 is YFSETQ. Trimming took off 2 bases at V and 1 base at J, with 9 bases between the two ends. The CDR3 region is CASSLAGVNTGELFF. The CDR3 region has the DNA TGCGCCAGCAGCTTAGCAGGGGTGAACACCGGGGAGCTGTTTTTT.

Regarding this clone: One junction end disagrees with the germline gene, perhaps due to a read error. The J gene is TRBJ1-1, the V gene TRBV7-9, with D uncertain. CDR3 size: 11 residues. The germline V gene has CDR1 SEHNR and CDR2 FQNEAQ (reference sequence). CDR3 nucleotide sequence: TGTTCCAGCAGCTTAGGATTCGGAGCTTTCTTT. This gives the protein CSSSLGFGAFF.

The chain couples TRBV6-1 to TRBJ2-7; D remains unclear. V was clipped by 2 bases and J by 0 bases, with 5 bases between them. The CDR3 contains 13 residues. Germline assignment: CDR1 MNHNS and CDR2 SASEGT. Here the CDR3 reads CASSEPPSYEQYF. As DNA, the CDR3 is TGTGCCAGCAGTGAACCTCCCTCCTACGAGCAGTACTTC.

This rearrangement joins TRBV5-4 to TRBJ2-5; no definite D call. The CDR3 loop spans 13 amino acids. V was trimmed by 4 bases and J by 2 bases, leaving 9 bases between them. Germline values: CDR1 SGHNT, CDR2 YYREEE (reference sequence). The CDR3 spells CASSPTQQETQYF. The CDR3 region has the DNA TGTGCCAGCAGCCCTACACAGCAAGAGACCCAGTACTTC.

V usage is TRBV29-1 and J usage is TRBJ2-2; 8 bases map to TRBD1. From germline, CDR1 is SQVTM and CDR2 ANQGSEA. The CDR3 contains 17 residues. J lost 6 bases, V lost 2 bases, and 14 bases had no gene match. Here the CDR3 reads CSVELGNRGKGSGELFF. CDR3 DNA: TGCAGCGTTGAATTGGGAAACAGGGGGAAGGGATCCGGGGAGCTGTTTTTT.

This clone was detected once. The chain joins TRBV11-2 to TRBJ2-3, with D possibly matching TRBD1 (6 bases). Trimming removed 3 bases from V and 0 bases from J, with 10 bases in between. Germline-derived CDR1 and CDR2 are SGHAT and FQNNGV. This CDR3 has 15 residues. This CDR3 is CASSLGAPSTDTQYF. CDR3 coding DNA: TGTGCCAGCAGCTTGGGGGCGCCTAGCACAGATACGCAGTATTTT.

The chain couples TRBV27 to TRBJ1-5; D possibly corresponds to TRBD1 (5 bases). V shed 6 bases and J shed 7 bases, with 13 bases lying between them. The CDR3 extends over 13 amino acids. Germline CDR1 MNHEY, CDR2 SMNVEV (reference sequence). CDR3 DNA: TGTGCCAGCAGCCAGGGAGGAAGGCAGCCCCAGCATTTT. It translates to CASSQGGRQPQHF.

V is TRBV7-9 and J is TRBJ2-7, with D hard to call. The CDR3 has 12 residues. Trimming took 1 base from V and 2 from J, leaving 3 bases between them. CDR1 is SEHNR, CDR2 FQNEAQ, per germline (reference sequence). As DNA, the CDR3 is TGTGCCAGCAGCTTAGATACCTACGAGCAGTACTTC. Protein sequence: CASSLDTYEQYF.

This clone showed up just a few times. The chain links TRBV15 to TRBJ2-1, with 8 bases that match TRBD1. Germline CDR1 reads LNHNV; CDR2 reads YYDKDF (reference sequence). CDR3 length: 14 amino acids. Germline trimming cut 4 bases from V and 5 bases from J; bases unmatched to any gene: 4. CDR3 in DNA: TGTGCCACCAGCAAACCGGACAGGGACAATGAGCAGTTCTTC. This sequence encodes CATSKPDRDNEQFF.

The chain links TRBV10-1 to TRBJ1-1; D possibly corresponds to TRBD1 (5 bases). CDR1 is WNHNN and CDR2 is SYGVQD in the germline V gene (reference sequence). Trimming cost V 4 bases and J 3 bases, with 15 bases left between them. The CDR3 sequence is 15 residues long. The CDR3 is CASSAGIRGYTEAFF. CDR3 DNA: TGCGCCAGCAGTGCCGGTATAAGGGGCTACACTGAAGCTTTCTTT.

The chain joins TRBV9 to TRBJ1-2; D unclear. Trimming took 1 base from V and 2 from J, leaving 6 bases between them. The CDR3 runs 13 residues. The germline CDR1 and CDR2 sequences are SGDLS and YYNGEE. CDR3 DNA sequence: TGTGCCAGCAGCGTATTTGTAAACTATGGCTACACCTTC. Protein product: CASSVFVNYGYTF. Full variable domain (remainder filled in from reference TRBV9 and TRBJ1-2): DSGVTQTPKHLITATGQRVTLRCSPRSGDLSVYWYQQSLDQGLQFLIQYYNGEERAKGNILERFSAQQFPDLHSELNLSSLELGDSALYFCASSVFVNYGYTFGSGTRLTVV.

The gene calls are TRBV6-1 and TRBJ1-2; D unclear. The CDR3 contains 15 residues. With 0 bases removed from V and 4 bases from J, the gap between germline ends came to 12 bases. The germline V gene has CDR1 MNHNS and CDR2 SASEGT. In DNA form, the CDR3 reads TGTGCCAGCAGTGAAGCGACAAAGAACCCCTATGGCTACACCTTC. Translation gives CASSEATKNPYGYTF.

This chain connects TRBV5-4 to TRBJ2-7, with D perhaps matching TRBD1 (6 bases). Trimming stripped 6 bases from V and 3 bases from J, with 13 bases between. The CDR3 runs to 13 residues. The germline CDR1 and CDR2 sequences are SGHNT and YYREEE (reference sequence). DNA for the CDR3: TGTGCCAGCAATGGGGACACGAACTACGAGCAGTACTTC. Translating gives CASNGDTNYEQYF.

The chain recombines TRBV2 with TRBJ2-1; a possible D gene is TRBD1 (6 bases). Trimming cost V 3 bases and J 4 bases, with 19 bases left between them. The CDR3 is 17 amino acids. Per the germline V gene, CDR1 is SNHLY and CDR2 is FYNNEI. The CDR3 region is CASSDTGFGSGYNEQFF. CDR3 sequence (DNA): TGTGCCAGCAGTGACACAGGGTTTGGGTCGGGGTACAATGAGCAGTTCTTC.

V gene TRBV27 combines with J gene TRBJ1-6, with 10 bases matching TRBD1. The CDR3 contains 17 residues. CDR1 and CDR2 (germline): MNHEY, SMNVEV (reference sequence). The V segment lost 4 bases and the J segment 3 bases; nucleotides outside the gene matches: 6. The CDR3 sequence is CASSSGQGGYYNSPLHF. The DNA for the CDR3 is TGTGCCAGCAGTTCTGGACAGGGGGGATACTATAATTCACCCCTCCACTTT.

The chain recombines TRBV6-1 with TRBJ2-5, with D possibly matching TRBD1 (6 bases). The CDR3 spans 15 residues. Trimming removed 2 bases at V and 1 base at J, with 11 bases between. In germline, CDR1 is MNHNS, CDR2 SASEGT. In nucleotides, the CDR3 is TGTGCCAGCAGTGAAATACAGGGCACCCAAGAGACCCAGTACTTC. This codes for CASSEIQGTQETQYF.

This clone was picked up a small number of times. The chain carries TRBV6-1 and TRBJ2-2; 10 bases are shared with TRBD1. Per germline, CDR1 MNHNS and CDR2 SASEGT. The CDR3 totals 15 residues. With 7 bases clipped from V and 3 bases from J, the junction kept 5 bases outside the gene matches. This CDR3 is CASTAGTGDTGELFF. Written as DNA, the CDR3 is TGTGCCAGCACCGCGGGGACAGGGGACACCGGGGAGCTGTTTTTT.

A note on this clone: The junction and the germline gene differ at one end; a read error may be behind it. The chain joins TRBV30 to TRBJ1-4; the match to TRBD1 covers 9 bases. This CDR3 region has 11 residues. CDR1 and CDR2 (germline): GTSNPN, SVGIG (reference sequence). The DNA for the CDR3 is TGTGCCTGGAGTGTACGGGACAGGGTGATTTTT. Translating gives CAWSVRDRVIF.

The genes are TRBV5-1 and TRBJ1-1, with D uncertain. V lost 1 base and J lost 0, with 7 bases in between. CDR1 and CDR2 (germline): SGHRS, YFSETQ. The CDR3 sequence is 14 residues long. The CDR3 loop reads CASSLRELNTEAFF. The DNA for the CDR3 is TGCGCCAGCAGCTTGAGGGAGTTGAACACTGAAGCTTTCTTT.

Here the CDR3 DNA reads TGTGCCAGCACCGATACGGACATAAGGGAAGAGCAGTACTTC. This gives the protein CASTDTDIREEQYF. The chain has TRBV7-9 and TRBJ2-7; D perhaps matches TRBD1 (5 bases). The CDR3 contains 14 residues. Germline V gene lookup returns CDR1 SEHNR and CDR2 FQNEAQ (reference sequence). Deletions cut 7 bases from V and 7 bases from J, with 20 bases between.

The V and J genes are TRBV9 and TRBJ1-4, with 7 bases identical to TRBD1. Germline V gene sequence: CDR1 SGDLS, CDR2 YYNGEE. This CDR3 is 15 amino acids long. V lost 4 bases, J lost 6 bases, and 9 bases stayed unmatched. CDR3 bases: TGTGCCAGCAGCCCTTTCGGGACAGCTGATGAAAAACTGTTTTTT. It specifies CASSPFGTADEKLFF.

The rearrangement uses TRBV13 and TRBJ2-3, with TRBD2 matching over 14 bases. There are 16 residues in the CDR3. Losses at the gene ends were 4 bases for V and 5 bases for J; bases not matched to a gene: 5. Germline-derived CDR1 and CDR2 are PRHDT and FYEKMQ (reference sequence). CDR3 nucleotide sequence: TGTGCCAGCAGCTCGACTAGCGGGGGGGCAATAGATACGCAGTATTTT. Its protein is CASSSTSGGAIDTQYF.

The rearrangement joins TRBV2 to TRBJ2-5; 9 nucleotides align to TRBD1. The CDR3 has 16 amino acids. V shed 6 bases, J shed 2 bases, and the junction held 10 bases outside the gene matches. Germline assignment: CDR1 SNHLY and CDR2 FYNNEI. The CDR3 sequence: CASSTGGSGPQETQYF. CDR3 nucleotides: TGTGCCAGCAGCACAGGGGGCTCGGGGCCTCAAGAGACCCAGTACTTC.

The V gene is TRBV6-5, the J gene TRBJ2-7; the match to TRBD1 covers 7 bases. This CDR3 spans 14 amino acids. Germline V lookup: CDR1 MNHEY, CDR2 SVGAGI. Trimming removed 6 bases from V and 2 bases from J; junction bases left unmatched: 7. Written as DNA, the CDR3 is TGTGCCAGCAGAACCGGGACAGAGCCCTACGAGCAGTACTTC. Protein sequence: CASRTGTEPYEQYF.

The rearrangement uses TRBV6-6 and TRBJ2-7; 8 bases fit TRBD1. The CDR3 contains 16 residues. With V trimmed by 3 bases and J by 1 base, 8 bases remained unmatched. CDR1 and CDR2 from the germline V gene are MNHNY and SVGAGI (reference sequence). The CDR3 DNA follows: TGTGCCAGCAGTTATACGCCACAGGGGGATTCCTACGAGCAGTACTTC. Its protein is CASSYTPQGDSYEQYF.

The rearrangement joins TRBV25-1 to TRBJ2-2; 11 bases agree with TRBD1. This CDR3 region has 16 residues. Trimming removed 4 bases from V and 4 bases from J; junction bases left unmatched: 5. The germline V gene encodes CDR1 MGHDK and CDR2 SYGVNS. The CDR3 nucleotides read TGTGCCAGCAGTGCCCGGACAGGGGGCCGCACCGGGGAGCTGTTTTTT. Its protein is CASSARTGGRTGELFF.

The V and J genes are TRBV7-6 and TRBJ1-4, with D unclear. CDR3 length: 12 residues. Trimming took off 5 bases at V and 7 bases at J, with 8 bases between the two ends. Germline V gene sequence: CDR1 SGHVS, CDR2 FNYEAQ. The chain's CDR3 is CASSAPGEKLFF. The CDR3 bases are TGTGCCAGCAGCGCCCCGGGTGAAAAACTGTTTTTT.